This record concerns one T cell receptor (beta chain) sequence. The antigen remains undetermined. In the same sample, other DNA sequences code for this CDR3. TCRdb keeps only in-frame clones here, not all; method: immunoSEQ multiplex PCR. The sample lists about 130,000 clones; nearly 90% were seen once. The sample belongs to a study of cytomegalovirus exposure and HLA in healthy donors. Overall study results and limits: Cytomegalovirus-associated TCR beta chains were listed, numbering approximately 150. In vitro, three CMV-associated chains proved specific for CMV antigens.

CDR1 and CDR2 from the germline V gene are SGHRS and YFSETQ. This CDR3 comprises 13 residues. Trimming took 0 bases from V and 1 from J, leaving 2 bases between them. The receptor's source is a woman between 18 and 30 years old in good health and CMV-seropositive. The chain combines TRBV5-1 with TRBJ2-1; D is ambiguous. The sequenced sample consisted of PBMCs. The CDR3 reads CASSLASYNEQFF. CDR3 in DNA: TGCGCCAGCAGCTTGGCTTCCTACAATGAGCAGTTCTTC.